A single sample is the source of the 10 T cell receptor beta chains below, sequenced in a study of early T cells in non-severe SARS-CoV-2 infection (dated by TCRdb to the early 2020s). The library was obtained by 5' RACE. The data were produced on a NextSeq 500. TCRdb applied fastp at Q25 and MiXCR to the public reads, then kept only in-frame beta chains. Every entry covers one CDR3 protein and lists the most common genes and DNA from its rows. This sample gives over 35,000 distinct CDR3 sequences in total; approximately 6.1% of them show up just once. Around 21% of the sample goes to the ten largest clones. Sequencing was performed on whole blood, taken at baseline. All receptors come from an adult who was a healthcare worker with PCR-confirmed SARS-CoV-2 infection or an uninfected control (not recorded which).

The chain couples TRBV4-3 to TRBJ1-2, with D tentatively TRBD1 (5 bases). The V gene lost 4 bases and the J gene lost 2 bases, with 11 bases spanning the gap. The CDR3 extends over 14 amino acids. CDR1 LGHNA and CDR2 YSLEER come from the germline V gene. The CDR3 protein is CASSPAHRNYGYTF. The DNA of the CDR3 is TGCGCCAGCAGCCCGGCCCACAGGAACTATGGCTACACCTTC.

This clonotype was seen a few times. A junction boundary mismatches the germline segment, possibly from a read error. This rearrangement joins TRBV6-6 to TRBJ2-1; D is uncertain. The V gene's germline CDR1 is MNHNY and CDR2 SVGAGI (reference sequence). The CDR3 sequence is 13 residues long. The CDR3 DNA reads TGTGCCAGCAGTTACTCGAGCGAAGGATCGCAGGTCTTC. This codes for CASSYSSEGSQVF.

This clonotype was detected ten times or more. The gene calls are TRBV10-3 and TRBJ1-1; tentatively, D is TRBD1 (5 bases). The CDR3 is 15 amino acids. Germline loops: CDR1 ENHRY, CDR2 SYGVKD. V was clipped by 0 bases and J by 3 bases, with 11 bases between them. CDR3 sequence reads: CAISESGSGDTEAFF. The CDR3, as DNA: TGTGCCATCAGTGAGTCGGGGTCGGGGGACACTGAAGCTTTCTTT.

This clonotype was recorded at least ten times. The rearrangement uses TRBV12-3 or TRBV12-4 and TRBJ1-1; D is unclear. Trimming took 6 bases from V and 1 from J, leaving 12 bases between them. The CDR3 contains 14 residues. The CDR3 region has the DNA TGTGCCAGCAGGCCCTTAAGAGAGAACACTGAAGCTTTCTTT. It encodes CASRPLRENTEAFF.

V usage is TRBV12-3 or TRBV12-4 and J usage is TRBJ2-7, with 8 bases identical to TRBD2. The CDR3 runs 11 residues. V gave up 11 bases and J gave up 6 bases; unmatched junction bases: 6. The DNA of the CDR3 is TGTGCCGGCATGGCGGGAGGCGAGCAGTACTTC. This sequence encodes CAGMAGGEQYF.

The chain recombines TRBV12-3 or TRBV12-4 with TRBJ2-3; D is possibly TRBD1 (6 bases). This CDR3 contains 14 residues. Trimming stripped 7 bases from V and 2 bases from J, with 13 bases between. The CDR3 coding sequence is TGTGCCAGCACCTTGGACAGTCACACAGATACGCAGTATTTT. The encoded protein is CASTLDSHTDTQYF.

In this sample, this clonotype turned up a few times. The chain employs TRBV20-1 and TRBJ2-1; TRBD2 agrees at 8 bases. From germline, CDR1 is DFQATT and CDR2 SNEGSKA (reference sequence). The junction had 6 bases not matched to a gene; V was cut back by 3 bases and J by 5 bases. The CDR3 runs 14 residues. CDR3 in DNA: TGCAGTGCTAGCCGCGGGAGGAGTAACAATGAGCAGTTCTTC. Protein sequence: CSASRGRSNNEQFF.

This clonotype was detected only a few times. V gene TRBV5-1 combines with J gene TRBJ1-2; maybe TRBD1 (6 bases). The ends were cut back, 1 base at V and 6 bases at J, with 10 bases in the middle. From germline, CDR1 is SGHRS and CDR2 YFSETQ. The CDR3 is made up of 13 amino acids. The CDR3 spells CASSLSGANGYTF. Here the CDR3 DNA reads TGCGCCAGCAGCTTGTCAGGGGCGAATGGCTACACCTTC.

This clonotype was seen a few times. The V and J genes are TRBV20-1 and TRBJ1-1, with D unresolved. The CDR3 is made up of 15 amino acids. V lost 5 bases, J lost 0 bases, and 16 bases lay in between. The germline V gene encodes CDR1 DFQATT and CDR2 SNEGSKA (reference sequence). As DNA, the CDR3 is TGCAGTGCTCCAGCCGTCGCTACTATGAACACTGAAGCTTTCTTT. It specifies CSAPAVATMNTEAFF.

This clonotype was recorded at least ten times. V gene TRBV29-1 combines with J gene TRBJ1-1; D is uncertain. V dropped 7 bases and J dropped 4 bases, with 7 bases sitting between them. The V gene's germline CDR1 is SQVTM and CDR2 ANQGSEA. The CDR3 contains 10 residues. In DNA, the CDR3 is TGCAGCGCACGTAGCACTGAAGCTTTCTTT. Amino acid sequence: CSARSTEAFF.